This T cell receptor beta chain was obtained from a study of CD8+CD57+ T cells in acquired aplastic anemia. Germline V CDR1 and CDR2: LNHDA, SQIVND (reference sequence). This CDR3 spans 15 amino acids. Trimming stripped 6 bases from V and 4 bases from J, with 18 bases between. Genomic DNA constituted the template upon which TCR beta VDJ and CDR3 profiling was performed. TCRdb independently ran MiXCR on the reads; one entry per CDR3 protein. The sample consists of 200,000 to 250,000 distinct CDR3 sequences, 34% of them appearing once. The sample holds many counts of this clonotype. The specimen sequenced was sorted CD4+, CD8+, or CD8+CD57+ T cells (not recorded which) from PBMCs. The J gene is TRBJ1-2, the V gene TRBV19; D call uncertain. This TCR derives from a human donor in good health, serving as a control. CDR3 in amino acids: CASRIPLGSSYGYTF. CDR3 nucleotide sequence: TGTGCCAGTAGAATACCTTTGGGGTCTTCCTATGGCTACACCTTC.